Following are 19 T cell receptor beta chains from one sample sequenced in a study of T-cell reconstitution after alpha-beta-depleted transplantation in children. Unique molecular identifiers tagged the TCRbeta library. TCRdb re-called the PCR reads through MiXCR, storing one row per CDR3 protein. The table records roughly 500,000 distinct CDR3 sequences, around a third of them present only once. The material was PBMCs from the stem cell graft donor, obtained from the stem cell graft. These receptor sequences come from a human donor who donated a stem cell graft to a child with aplastic anemia.

V is TRBV5-6 and J is TRBJ1-2; weak D call: TRBD1 (5 bases). This CDR3 has 16 residues. V was trimmed by 4 bases and J by 2 bases, leaving 18 bases between them. Looked up from germline, CDR1 is SGHDT and CDR2 is YYEEEE. As DNA, the CDR3 is TGTGCCAGCAGCGTGGCCGGGGCAGGGCACAACTATGGCTACACCTTC. Translated, it gives CASSVAGAGHNYGYTF.

Here the CDR3 reads CASSYGDRTQYF. The CDR3 nucleotides read TGTGCCAGCAGCTACGGTGATCGGACCCAGTACTTC. This rearrangement joins TRBV12-3 or TRBV12-4 to TRBJ2-5; D call uncertain. CDR3 length: 12 amino acids. V was cut by 6 bases and J by 7 bases, with 12 bases left in between.

This chain connects TRBV5-1 to TRBJ2-1, with D tentatively TRBD2 (5 bases). The CDR3 totals 16 residues. The germline V gene has CDR1 SGHRS and CDR2 YFSETQ. Trimming took off 4 bases at V and 8 bases at J, with 22 bases between the two ends. CDR3 sequence: CASSPVGPGNVDEQFF. The DNA of the CDR3 is TGCGCCAGCAGCCCGGTCGGGCCCGGGAATGTCGATGAGCAGTTCTTC.

The chain recombines TRBV5-1 with TRBJ2-5; the D gene is possibly TRBD2 (5 bases). Germline V lookup: CDR1 SGHRS, CDR2 YFSETQ. Trimming pared 1 base from V and 8 bases from J, leaving 24 bases between. This CDR3 comprises 17 residues. The CDR3 DNA reads TGCGCCAGCAGCTTGTTAGTATCGGGATCCATAATGGATACCCAGTACTTC. This codes for CASSLLVSGSIMDTQYF.

This chain links TRBV15 with TRBJ1-1, with D possibly TRBD1 on 6 matching bases. The CDR3 spans 13 residues. Between the trimmed V and J ends, which lost 5 bases and 10 bases, there was a span of 17 bases. Looked up from germline, CDR1 is LNHNV and CDR2 is YYDKDF (reference sequence). The chain's CDR3 is CATSRPGESVAFF. CDR3 sequence (DNA): TGTGCCACCAGCCGGCCAGGGGAAAGTGTAGCTTTCTTT.

Concerning this clonotype itself: A read error may produce the germline difference seen at one junction end. The genes are TRBV27 and TRBJ1-3; D not certain. Germline V gene data show CDR1 as MNHEY and CDR2 as SMNVEV (reference sequence). The CDR3 runs 13 residues. This CDR3 reads CASSLSAGDTIYF. The CDR3 coding sequence is TGTGCCAGCAGTTTATCCGCTGGAGACACCATATATTTT.

The chain combines TRBV12-3 or TRBV12-4 with TRBJ2-5, with a tentative D call TRBD1 (6 bases). The ends were cut back, 7 bases at V and 5 bases at J, with 17 bases in the middle. The CDR3 loop spans 14 amino acids. CDR3 amino acids: CASNSQGSGETQYF. In DNA, the CDR3 is TGTGCCAGCAACTCCCAGGGGTCCGGGGAGACCCAGTACTTC.

This clonotype was seen only a few times. The chain uses TRBV20-1 and TRBJ1-5; D call uncertain. The CDR3 runs 14 residues. The V end was cut by 0 bases, the J end by 0 bases, with 6 bases between. The germline CDR1 and CDR2 sequences are DFQATT and SNEGSKA (reference sequence). CDR3 amino acids: CSARDGSSNQPQHF. DNA for the CDR3: TGCAGTGCTAGAGATGGGAGTAGCAATCAGCCCCAGCATTTT.

This clonotype has just a few counts. This rearrangement joins TRBV7-2 to TRBJ2-7; D is undetermined. CDR3 length: 13 amino acids. Trimming removed 1 base at V and 5 bases at J, with 9 bases between. From germline, CDR1 is SGHTA and CDR2 FQGNSA. As DNA, the CDR3 is TGTGCCAGCAGCTTAGGGGCCATAAACGAGCAGTACTTC. Amino acids: CASSLGAINEQYF.

The table lists this clonotype with a few counts. J is TRBJ2-1 and V is TRBV20-1; 11 bases are shared with TRBD2. The V segment lost 3 bases and the J segment 7 bases; nucleotides outside the gene matches: 2. CDR1 and CDR2 (germline): DFQATT, SNEGSKA (reference sequence). The CDR3 totals 13 residues. Written as DNA, the CDR3 is TGCAGTGCTAGCACTAGCGGGGGAAATGAGCAGTTCTTC. As protein: CSASTSGGNEQFF.

CDR3 region: CSPKSTRANEQFF. In nucleotides, the CDR3 is TGCAGCCCTAAATCGACTAGAGCCAATGAGCAGTTCTTC. V usage is TRBV20-1 and J usage is TRBJ2-1; possible D gene TRBD2, 6 bases. The CDR3 covers 13 residues. CDR1 is DFQATT and CDR2 is SNEGSKA in the germline V gene (reference sequence).

This clonotype was seen a few times. DNA for the CDR3: TGTGCCACCGGTCTAGCGGGAGGGTCTAGCACAGATACGCAGTATTTT. Translation gives CATGLAGGSSTDTQYF. The chain recombines TRBV24-1 with TRBJ2-3; 12 bases match TRBD2. This CDR3 region has 16 residues. Germline-derived CDR1 and CDR2 are KGHDR and SFDVKD. Trimming removed 9 bases from V and 0 bases from J; junction bases left unmatched: 6.

The rearrangement links TRBV29-1 to TRBJ2-4; 7 bases agree with TRBD2. V trimming: 7 bases; J trimming: 6 bases; junction bases outside the gene matches: 9. Germline assignment: CDR1 SQVTM and CDR2 ANQGSEA. This CDR3 is built from 13 residues. The CDR3 DNA follows: TGCAGCGCCCTGCGCAGGGAGGGAAACATTCAGTACTTC. Its protein is CSALRREGNIQYF.

V and J are TRBV20-1 and TRBJ1-4; D gene unclear. CDR3 length: 14 amino acids. With 1 base removed from V and 5 bases from J, the gap between germline ends came to 11 bases. The V gene's germline CDR1 is DFQATT and CDR2 SNEGSKA (reference sequence). For the CDR3, the DNA is TGCAGTGCTAGAGGGCTAAATCAAAATGAAAAACTGTTTTTT. It codes for CSARGLNQNEKLFF.

This clonotype was recorded a few times. This sequence joins TRBV15 and TRBJ1-1; possibly TRBD1 for D (6 bases). This CDR3 contains 16 residues. Germline CDR1 is LNHNV and CDR2 is YYDKDF (reference sequence). Trimming left V 3 bases short and J 6 bases short, with 20 bases between. The CDR3 protein is CATSSQGGRGGAEAFF. CDR3 DNA: TGTGCCACCAGCAGCCAGGGAGGCAGGGGAGGCGCTGAAGCTTTCTTT.

This chain connects TRBV7-8 to TRBJ1-5; 7 bases align to TRBD1. Unmatched junction bases numbered 10, after V lost 1 base and J lost 4 bases. Germline V gene lookup returns CDR1 SGHVS and CDR2 FQNEAQ. This CDR3 is 17 amino acids long. CDR3 in amino acids: CASSLGTPGTENQPQHF. The CDR3 DNA follows: TGTGCCAGCAGCTTAGGCACTCCCGGGACAGAAAATCAGCCCCAGCATTTT. Drawing the rest from reference TRBV7-8 and TRBJ1-5, the complete variable domain is GAGVSQSPRYKVAKRGQDVALRCDPISGHVSLFWYQQALGQGPEFLTYFQNEAQLDKSGLPSDRFFAERPEGSVSTLKIQRTQQEDSAVYLCASSLGTPGTENQPQHFGDGTRLSIL.

The chain couples TRBV6-1 to TRBJ1-5; 7 bases align to TRBD1. Germline values: CDR1 MNHNS, CDR2 SASEGT. The CDR3 consists of 14 residues. V was clipped by 5 bases and J by 7 bases; unmatched bases: 8. The CDR3 DNA reads as TGTGCCAGCAGTACGTTCAGGGGGGGGCAGCCCCAGCATTTT. It encodes CASSTFRGGQPQHF.

The chain carries TRBV18 and TRBJ2-1, with 11 nucleotides matching TRBD2. Trimming took 5 bases from V and 5 from J; bases not matched to a gene: 8. The CDR3 spans 16 residues. Germline assignment: CDR1 KGHSH and CDR2 LQKENI. This CDR3 reads CASSGTSGSHHNEQFF. The CDR3, as DNA: TGTGCCAGCTCAGGGACTAGCGGAAGCCATCACAATGAGCAGTTCTTC.

The V and J genes are TRBV12-3 or TRBV12-4 and TRBJ2-5; no clear D gene. The CDR3 length is 13 residues. V was pared by 5 bases and J by 6 bases, with 13 bases between. Written as DNA, the CDR3 is TGTGCCAGCAGTGCCCAGACTCTTCAGACCCAGTACTTC. This translates into CASSAQTLQTQYF.